This T cell receptor (beta chain) appears in the sequencing data of a study of T cells in localized non-small cell lung cancer. TCRdb's copy holds only in-frame clones and misses some; the assay was immunoSEQ multiplex PCR. The sample has 43,000 or so clones, about 91% seen once. In germline, CDR1 is SNHLY, CDR2 FYNNEI. V was shortened by 5 bases and J by 1 base, with 12 bases between the two germline ends. The CDR3 runs to 14 residues. This material consisted of PBMCs, taken before any cancer treatment. The source of this sequence is a woman aged 35 to 75 with stage II lung adenocarcinoma. V usage is TRBV2 and J usage is TRBJ2-7; D call uncertain. The CDR3: CASSLPGRSYEQYF. The CDR3 DNA follows: TGTGCCAGCAGTCTTCCGGGTCGATCCTACGAGCAGTACTTC. Supplemented by reference TRBV2 and TRBJ2-7, the full variable domain reads EPEVTQTPSHQVTQMGQEVILRCVPISNHLYFYWYRQILGQKVEFLVSFYNNEISEKSEIFDDQFSVERPDGSNFTLKIRSTKLEDSAMYFCASSLPGRSYEQYFGPGTRLTVT.